The clone carrying this TCR beta chain came up a few times. Its antigen remains unknown. The entry originates in a study of metastatic and nonmetastatic thyroid tumors. Overall study context: Repertoires of blood and of tissue (tumor or nodule) from malignant and benign thyroid patients were compared. Notes on the study in general: Malignant thyroid tumors reportedly exceeded benign nodules significantly in TCR beta diversity, with the difference appearing in blood and tumor.

The germline CDR1 and CDR2 sequences are WNHNN and SYGVQD (reference sequence). This CDR3 is built from 15 residues. V lost 4 bases and J lost 4; bases outside the gene matches: 9. TCRdb re-analyzed the PCR reads through MiXCR. The sample yields approximately 70,000 clones, 18% seen once. All patients were untreated before thyroid surgery. The sequence was obtained from a female donor with papillary thyroid cancer or a benign thyroid nodule (not recorded which). Some clones in this sample may be carry-over from other donors' samples. The sequenced material came from blood. V usage is TRBV10-1 and J usage is TRBJ2-7, with 8 bases lining up with TRBD1. CDR3 nucleotide sequence: TGCGCCAGCAGTGGGGGACAGGCCCATCAGTACGAGCAGTACTTC. This translates into CASSGGQAHQYEQYF.